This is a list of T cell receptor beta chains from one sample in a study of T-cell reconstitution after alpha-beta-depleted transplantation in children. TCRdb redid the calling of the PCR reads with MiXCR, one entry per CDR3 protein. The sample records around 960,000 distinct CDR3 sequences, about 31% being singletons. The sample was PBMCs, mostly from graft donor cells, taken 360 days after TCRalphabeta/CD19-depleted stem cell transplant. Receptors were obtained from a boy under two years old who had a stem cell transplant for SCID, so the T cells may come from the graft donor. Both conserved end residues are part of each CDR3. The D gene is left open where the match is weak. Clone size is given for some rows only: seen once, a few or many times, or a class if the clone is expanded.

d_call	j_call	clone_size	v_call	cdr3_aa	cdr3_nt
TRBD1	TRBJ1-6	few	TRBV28	CASSRDRGVSSPLHF	TGTGCCAGCAGTCGTGACAGGGGAGTGAGTTCACCCCTCCACTTT
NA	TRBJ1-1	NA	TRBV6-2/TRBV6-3	CASSYWGKGQSNTEAFF	TGTGCCAGCAGTTACTGGGGAAAAGGACAGAGCAACACTGAAGCTTTCTTT
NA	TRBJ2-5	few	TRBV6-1	CASSVRGGGETQYF	TGTGCCAGCAGTGTACGCGGGGGCGGGGAGACCCAGTACTTC
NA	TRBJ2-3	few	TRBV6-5	CASSSPKRGDTQYF	TGTGCCAGCAGTTCGCCGAAGAGAGGAGATACGCAGTATTTT
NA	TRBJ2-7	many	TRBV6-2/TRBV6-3	CASSYQAGAYEQYF	TGTGCCAGCAGTTACCAGGCAGGGGCCTACGAGCAGTACTTC
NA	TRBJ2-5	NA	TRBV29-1	CSVEHPSGQVEGYQETQYF	TGCAGCGTTGAACACCCTTCAGGGCAGGTCGAGGGGTACCAAGAGACCCAGTACTTC
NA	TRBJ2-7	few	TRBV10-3	CAISEPGVEYEQYF	TGTGCCATCAGTGAGCCTGGGGTAGAGTACGAGCAGTACTTC
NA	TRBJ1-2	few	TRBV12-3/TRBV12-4	CASSLESGIYGYTF	TGTGCCAGCAGTTTAGAGTCAGGGATATATGGCTACACCTTC
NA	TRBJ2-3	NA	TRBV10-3	CAISEMMGASTDTQYF	TGTGCCATCAGTGAAATGATGGGTGCGAGCACAGATACGCAGTATTTT
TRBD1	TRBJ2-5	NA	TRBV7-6	CASSAATGAQETQYF	TGTGCCAGCAGCGCGGCGACAGGGGCCCAAGAGACCCAGTACTTC
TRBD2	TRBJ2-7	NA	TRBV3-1	CASSQELAVSPYEQYF	TGTGCCAGCAGCCAAGAACTAGCGGTATCCCCCTACGAGCAGTACTTC
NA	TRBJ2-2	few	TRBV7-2	CASSLVGPTGELFF	TGTGCCAGCAGCTTAGTAGGGCCCACCGGGGAGCTGTTTTTT
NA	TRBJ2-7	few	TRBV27	CASSLRADSYEQYF	TGTGCCAGCAGTTTACGGGCAGACTCCTACGAGCAGTACTTC
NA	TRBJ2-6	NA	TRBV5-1	CASSLQVPGANVLTF	TGCGCCAGCAGCTTGCAGGTGCCTGGGGCCAACGTCCTGACTTTC
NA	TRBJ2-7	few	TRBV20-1	CSAGGQPYEQYF	TGCAGTGCCGGCGGACAGCCCTACGAGCAGTACTTC
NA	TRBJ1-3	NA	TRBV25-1	CASSEYNIPSGNTIYF	TGTGCCAGCAGTGAATATAACATTCCCTCTGGAAACACCATATATTTT
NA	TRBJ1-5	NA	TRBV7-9	CASSSQGLDNQPQHF	TGTGCCAGCAGCTCGCAGGGGCTGGACAATCAGCCCCAGCATTTT
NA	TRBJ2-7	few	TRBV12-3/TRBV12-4	CASSLHYSYEQYF	TGTGCCAGCAGTTTGCACTATTCGTACGAGCAGTACTTC
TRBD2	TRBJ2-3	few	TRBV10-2	CASSELAGGRRTDTQYF	TGCGCCAGCAGCGAACTAGCGGGGGGACGAAGAACAGATACGCAGTATTTT
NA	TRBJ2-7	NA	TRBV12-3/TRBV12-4	CASSFRQAAYEQYF	TGTGCCAGCAGTTTCCGGCAGGCAGCCTACGAGCAGTACTTC
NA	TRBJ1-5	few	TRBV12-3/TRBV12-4	CASSSGTFDQPQHF	TGTGCCAGCAGTTCCGGGACATTTGATCAGCCCCAGCATTTT
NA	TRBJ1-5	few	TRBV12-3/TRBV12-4	CASRFEGPTSNQPQHF	TGTGCCAGCAGGTTTGAAGGCCCTACTTCCAATCAGCCCCAGCATTTT
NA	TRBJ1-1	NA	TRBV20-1	CSAIGRVPATEAFF	TGCAGTGCTATAGGCAGGGTCCCGGCCACTGAAGCTTTCTTT
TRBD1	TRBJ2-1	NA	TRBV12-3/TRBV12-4	CASSLDRGQGYNEQFF	TGTGCCAGCAGTCTCGACAGGGGGCAAGGCTACAATGAGCAGTTCTTC
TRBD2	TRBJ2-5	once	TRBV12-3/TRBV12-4	CASTRGGRETQYF	TGTGCCAGCACCCGCGGGGGGCGGGAGACCCAGTACTTC
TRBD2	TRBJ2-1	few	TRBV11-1	CASSFPFLAGADNEQFF	TGTGCCAGCAGCTTTCCCTTCCTAGCGGGGGCCGACAATGAGCAGTTCTTC
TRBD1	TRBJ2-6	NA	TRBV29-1	CSAGTGGFGANVLTF	TGCAGCGCCGGGACAGGGGGTTTTGGGGCCAACGTCCTGACTTTC
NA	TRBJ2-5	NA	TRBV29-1	CSVDIPGRGLRETQYF	TGCAGCGTTGATATTCCTGGGAGGGGGCTTAGGGAGACCCAGTACTTC
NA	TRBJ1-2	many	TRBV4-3	CASSQETANYGYTF	TGCGCCAGCAGCCAAGAGACAGCTAACTATGGCTACACCTTC
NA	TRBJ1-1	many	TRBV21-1	CASKNRGGLAFF	TGTGCCAGCAAAAACAGGGGGGGTTTAGCTTTCTTT
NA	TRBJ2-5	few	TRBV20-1	CSARGGGAETQYF	TGCAGTGCCAGAGGGGGTGGGGCGGAGACCCAGTACTTC
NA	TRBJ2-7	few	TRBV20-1	CSASKGSYEQYF	TGCAGTGCTAGTAAAGGTTCCTACGAGCAGTACTTC
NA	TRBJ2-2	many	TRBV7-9	CASTREALNTGELFF	TGTGCCAGCACCAGAGAGGCCCTGAACACCGGGGAGCTGTTTTTT
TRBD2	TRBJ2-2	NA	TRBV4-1	CASSQRLAGTNTGELFF	TGCGCCAGCAGCCAACGACTAGCGGGGACAAACACCGGGGAGCTGTTTTTT
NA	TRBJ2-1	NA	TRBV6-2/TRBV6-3	CASSAGRWNEQFF	TGTGCCAGCAGTGCGGGCCGTTGGAATGAGCAGTTCTTC
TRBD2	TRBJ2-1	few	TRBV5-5	CASSLGLAPNNEQFF	TGTGCCAGCAGCTTGGGACTAGCGCCTAATAATGAGCAGTTCTTC
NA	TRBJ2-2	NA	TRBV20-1	CSARQRGFTGELFF	TGCAGTGCTAGACAGAGAGGGTTCACCGGGGAGCTGTTTTTT
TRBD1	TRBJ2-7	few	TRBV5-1	CASRRGTGEVGYEQYF	TGCGCCAGCCGACGGGGGACAGGGGAAGTCGGCTACGAGCAGTACTTC
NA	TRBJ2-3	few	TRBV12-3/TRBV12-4	CASSPPPGANTDTQYF	TGTGCCAGCAGTCCTCCCCCGGGGGCTAACACAGATACGCAGTATTTT
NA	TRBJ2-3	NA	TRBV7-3	CASSLLGGGLGTQYF	TGTGCCAGCAGCCTCCTGGGGGGGGGCCTCGGTACGCAGTATTTT
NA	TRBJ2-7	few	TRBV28	CASSLSGFEQYF	TGTGCCAGCAGTTTGTCAGGGTTCGAGCAGTACTTC
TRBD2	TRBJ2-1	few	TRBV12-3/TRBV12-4	CASRGTSGETYNEQFF	TGTGCCAGCAGGGGGACTAGCGGGGAGACCTACAATGAGCAGTTCTTC
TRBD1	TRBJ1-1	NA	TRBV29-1	CSVVRDRVGGEAFF	TGCAGCGTTGTGAGGGACAGGGTTGGTGGTGAAGCTTTCTTT
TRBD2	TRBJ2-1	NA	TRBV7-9	CASSPLAGEEQFF	TGTGCCAGCAGCCCACTAGCGGGGGAGGAACAGTTCTTC
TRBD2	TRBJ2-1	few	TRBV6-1	CASIQELAGWNEQFF	TGTGCCAGCATCCAGGAACTAGCGGGGTGGAATGAGCAGTTCTTC
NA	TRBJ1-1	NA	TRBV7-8	CASSSQLGGSFF	TGTGCCAGCAGCTCTCAGCTCGGGGGATCTTTCTTT
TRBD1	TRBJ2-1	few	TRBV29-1	CSARTGPEQFF	TGCAGCGCCAGGACAGGGCCCGAGCAGTTCTTC
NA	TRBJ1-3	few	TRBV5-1	CASSPTLDGNTIYF	TGCGCCAGCAGCCCGACTCTGGACGGAAACACCATATATTTT
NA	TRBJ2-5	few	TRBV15	CATSREGTGMETQYF	TGTGCCACCAGCAGAGAGGGAACTGGGATGGAGACCCAGTACTTC
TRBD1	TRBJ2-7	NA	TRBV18	CASSRQGADEQYF	TGTGCCAGCTCCCGACAGGGGGCGGATGAGCAGTACTTC
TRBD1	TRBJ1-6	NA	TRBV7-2	CASSPRGHTNNSPLHF	TGTGCCAGCAGCCCGAGGGGGCACACTAATAATTCACCCCTCCACTTT
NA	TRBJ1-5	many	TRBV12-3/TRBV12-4	CASSRGDQPQHF	TGTGCCAGCAGTAGGGGGGATCAGCCCCAGCATTTT